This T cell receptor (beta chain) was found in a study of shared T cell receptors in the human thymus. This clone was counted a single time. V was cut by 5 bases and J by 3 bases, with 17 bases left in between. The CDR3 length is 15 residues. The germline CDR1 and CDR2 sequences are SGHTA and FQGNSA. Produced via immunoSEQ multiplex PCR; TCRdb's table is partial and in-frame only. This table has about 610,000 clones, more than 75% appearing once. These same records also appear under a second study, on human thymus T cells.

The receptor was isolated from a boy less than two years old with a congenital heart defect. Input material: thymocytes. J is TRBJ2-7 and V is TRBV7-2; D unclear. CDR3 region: CASSPSGLPNYEQYF. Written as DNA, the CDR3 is TGTGCCAGCAGCCCGTCGGGTCTTCCAAACTACGAGCAGTACTTC.